Listed here are 31 T cell receptor beta chains from one sample, sequenced in a study of cytomegalovirus exposure and HLA in healthy donors. PCR amplification relied on 60 Vbeta primers (plus 13 Jbeta primers). TCRdb keeps only in-frame clones here, not all; method: immunoSEQ multiplex PCR. The sample consists of 200,000 to 250,000 clones, around 80% of them appearing once. The sequenced material came from PBMCs. The receptors were gathered from a man aged 25-45 years in good health and CMV-seronegative.

The genes are TRBV15 and TRBJ2-3; 8 bases line up with TRBD2. Germline V gives CDR1 LNHNV, CDR2 YYDKDF (reference sequence). V shed 1 base, J shed 0 bases, and the junction held 9 bases outside the gene matches. The CDR3 runs to 18 residues. The CDR3 DNA is TGTGCCACCAGCAGAGGACTCCGTAGCGGGGTTAGCACAGATACGCAGTATTTT. Protein product: CATSRGLRSGVSTDTQYF.

The rearrangement uses TRBV2 and TRBJ1-2, with TRBD1 identical over 9 bases. The CDR3 runs to 14 residues. CDR1 is SNHLY, CDR2 FYNNEI, per germline. V lost 5 bases and J lost 4; bases outside the gene matches: 5. The CDR3 is CASSSTGGPYGYTF. Written as DNA, the CDR3 is TGTGCCAGCAGTTCGACAGGGGGTCCCTATGGCTACACCTTC.

V gene TRBV6-5 combines with J gene TRBJ2-1, with 11 nucleotides matching TRBD2. With 7 bases clipped from V and 9 bases from J, the junction kept 11 bases outside the gene matches. CDR1 and CDR2 (germline): MNHEY, SVGAGI. The CDR3 is 15 amino acids. The CDR3 reads CASTPSGGFPAEQFF. The CDR3 DNA reads as TGTGCCAGCACACCTAGCGGGGGGTTCCCGGCTGAGCAGTTCTTC.

This clone was detected once. This chain links TRBV28 with TRBJ1-4; D is possibly TRBD1 (5 bases). The ends were cut back, 6 bases at V and 7 bases at J, with 12 bases in the middle. The CDR3 length is 13 residues. CDR1 MDHEN and CDR2 SYDVKM come from the germline V gene. The CDR3, as DNA: TGTGCCAGCAGACAGGCGGACATTGAAAAACTGTTTTTT. Encoded protein: CASRQADIEKLFF.

This clone has just a few counts. This rearrangement joins TRBV7-9 to TRBJ1-1; D is uncertain. Per the germline V gene, CDR1 is SEHNR and CDR2 is FQNEAQ (reference sequence). This CDR3 has 13 amino acids. Between the trimmed V and J ends, which lost 2 bases and 1 base, there was a span of 5 bases. CDR3 nucleotide sequence: TGTGCCAGCAGCTTATACACGAACACTGAAGCTTTCTTT. This sequence encodes CASSLYTNTEAFF.

The CDR3, as DNA: TGTGCCAGCAGCGATTCGACAGGGCTAGAGACCCAGTACTTC. Protein: CASSDSTGLETQYF. The rearrangement links TRBV7-9 to TRBJ2-5, with 7 bases identical to TRBD1. With 5 bases clipped from V and 4 bases from J, the junction kept 7 bases outside the gene matches. The CDR3 sequence is 14 residues long. Germline loops: CDR1 SEHNR, CDR2 FQNEAQ (reference sequence).

This clone was observed a single time. This sequence joins TRBV5-1 and TRBJ2-3; TRBD1 might be the D (5 bases). CDR1 SGHRS and CDR2 YFSETQ come from the germline V gene. The germline V and J ends were trimmed by 7 bases and 0 bases, with 12 bases remaining between them. CDR3 length equals 14 residues. In nucleotides, the CDR3 is TGCGCCAGCCGCGACAGCGCTAGCACAGATACGCAGTATTTT. Its translation: CASRDSASTDTQYF.

The rearrangement links TRBV19 to TRBJ2-2; TRBD2 matches 10 bases. CDR1 and CDR2 (germline): LNHDA, SQIVND (reference sequence). The CDR3 covers 15 residues. V dropped 10 bases and J dropped 7; count of bases not matched to a gene: 12. CDR3 DNA sequence: TGTGCCACCGCCCTAGCGGGGGCTGAGAACGGGGAGCTGTTTTTT. Amino acid sequence: CATALAGAENGELFF.

The rearrangement links TRBV19 to TRBJ2-7; 8 bases fit TRBD2. Germline-derived CDR1 and CDR2 are LNHDA and SQIVND (reference sequence). The CDR3 runs 15 residues. Losses at the gene ends were 3 bases for V and 5 bases for J; bases not matched to a gene: 9. CDR3 sequence: CASSMSGLAIHEQYF. DNA of the CDR3: TGTGCCAGTAGTATGAGTGGACTAGCAATCCACGAGCAGTACTTC.

A few counts support this clone. At one of its ends the junction is not consistent with the germline gene, which may arise from a read error. The CDR3 DNA is TGTTCCAGCAGCTTAATGGGACAGGGGAAGTCAGAGACCCAGTACTTC. This sequence encodes CSSSLMGQGKSETQYF. This chain links TRBV7-9 with TRBJ2-5, with 10 bases lining up with TRBD1. The length of the CDR3 is 16 residues. Germline-derived CDR1 and CDR2 are SEHNR and FQNEAQ (reference sequence).

V and J are TRBV5-1 and TRBJ1-1; 7 bases agree with TRBD1. With V trimmed by 5 bases and J by 0 bases, 4 bases remained unmatched. The CDR3 covers 14 residues. CDR1 is SGHRS, CDR2 YFSETQ, per germline. The CDR3 DNA reads as TGCGCCAGCAGACAGGGGATCATGAACACTGAAGCTTTCTTT. Protein: CASRQGIMNTEAFF.

A note on this clone: Additional DNA sequences in this sample encode the identical CDR3. V is TRBV2 and J is TRBJ2-1; 8 positions match TRBD2. Trimming removed 3 bases from V and 1 base from J; junction bases left unmatched: 5. The CDR3 is 16 amino acids. Germline CDR1 and CDR2: SNHLY and FYNNEI. Here the CDR3 DNA reads TGTGCCAGCAGTGAGGGTAGCGGGGTTTCCTACAATGAGCAGTTCTTC. This translates into CASSEGSGVSYNEQFF.

The rearrangement joins TRBV29-1 to TRBJ1-1; no definite D call. The CDR3 length is 18 residues. The V gene lost 5 bases and the J gene lost 0 bases, with 25 bases spanning the gap. The germline CDR1 and CDR2 sequences are SQVTM and ANQGSEA. CDR3 sequence (DNA): TGCAGCGTTAAACCGCGGGTCGTCCGAAAGGCGATGAACACTGAAGCTTTCTTT. Encoded protein: CSVKPRVVRKAMNTEAFF. The full variable domain, completed using reference TRBV29-1 and TRBJ1-1, is SAVISQKPSRDICQRGTSLTIQCQVDSQVTMMFWYRQQPGQSLTLIATANQGSEATYESGFVIDKFPISRPNLTFSTLTVSNMSPEDSSIYLCSVKPRVVRKAMNTEAFFGQGTRLTVV.

The V and J genes are TRBV5-4 and TRBJ2-1; 8 nucleotides agree with TRBD2. This CDR3 contains 12 residues. V lost 3 bases and J lost 9; bases outside the gene matches: 2. From germline, CDR1 is SGHNT and CDR2 YYREEE (reference sequence). In DNA, the CDR3 is TGTGCCAGCAGCTCAACTAGCGGTGAGCAGTTCTTC. Translation gives CASSSTSGEQFF.

This clone appeared a single time. This sequence joins TRBV6-6 and TRBJ1-5, with 7 bases lining up with TRBD1. After removal of 5 bases from V and 0 bases from J, the junction contained 7 bases not matched to a gene. Germline V lookup: CDR1 MNHNY, CDR2 SVGAGI (reference sequence). The CDR3 contains 16 residues. CDR3 sequence reads: CASSTQGRSSNQPQHF. The CDR3 bases are TGTGCCAGCAGTACACAGGGGAGGTCTAGCAATCAGCCCCAGCATTTT.

This clone was recorded a few times. Other DNA sequences from this sample encode an identical CDR3 as well. The chain joins TRBV2 to TRBJ2-7; possibly TRBD1 for D (6 bases). Germline assignment: CDR1 SNHLY and CDR2 FYNNEI. V was shortened by 4 bases and J by 4 bases, with 8 bases between the two germline ends. This CDR3 is 12 amino acids long. The CDR3: CASSAQGYEQYF. In DNA form, the CDR3 reads TGTGCCAGCAGTGCACAGGGTTACGAGCAGTACTTC.

This clone came up once. The same CDR3 arises from other DNA sequences in this sample as well. The chain couples TRBV7-9 to TRBJ2-7; 10 bases match TRBD1. The germline gives CDR1 SEHNR, CDR2 FQNEAQ (reference sequence). The trim removed 6 bases at V and 2 bases at J, leaving 7 bases unmatched. The CDR3 is 15 residues long. The DNA of the CDR3 is TGTGCCAGCAGTGGACAGGGGGTACACACCTACGAGCAGTACTTC. It is translated as CASSGQGVHTYEQYF.

The chain joins TRBV9 to TRBJ1-3, with D maybe TRBD1 (5 bases). V was cut by 0 bases and J by 4 bases, with 11 bases left in between. The CDR3 spans 15 residues. CDR1 is SGDLS, CDR2 YYNGEE, per germline. DNA for the CDR3: TGTGCCAGCAGCGTAGCTGCAGGGCTCGGAAACACCATATATTTT. This gives the protein CASSVAAGLGNTIYF.

V gene TRBV7-9 combines with J gene TRBJ2-1; possible D gene TRBD2, 6 bases. CDR3 length: 11 residues. CDR1 and CDR2 (germline): SEHNR, FQNEAQ (reference sequence). Trimming took 4 bases from V and 12 from J, leaving 10 bases between them. CDR3 bases: TGTGCCAGCAGCTCGGGGGTTGTGCAGTTCTTC. Translated, it gives CASSSGVVQFF.

V is TRBV7-2 and J is TRBJ2-1; a weak D match, TRBD2 (6 bases). The V end lost 5 bases, the J end lost 11 bases, and 13 bases lay between the germline ends. The CDR3 loop spans 12 amino acids. Germline V gene sequence: CDR1 SGHTA, CDR2 FQGNSA. The CDR3 sequence: CASSLMGLQQFF. CDR3 nucleotides: TGTGCCAGCAGCCTCATGGGACTGCAGCAGTTCTTC.

The V call is TRBV9, the J call TRBJ2-1; the match to TRBD1 covers 7 bases. The CDR3 has 11 amino acids. Germline V gene data show CDR1 as SGDLS and CDR2 as YYNGEE. Trimming at V came to 4 bases and at J to 9 bases, leaving 1 base not matched to a gene. CDR3 region: CASSPGGEQFF. The CDR3 nucleotides read TGTGCCAGCAGCCCAGGGGGTGAGCAGTTCTTC.

The rearrangement links TRBV7-2 to TRBJ2-7; a possible D gene is TRBD1 (6 bases). V gave up 4 bases and J gave up 6 bases, with 16 bases separating them. The CDR3 runs 14 residues. Germline V gene data show CDR1 as SGHTA and CDR2 as FQGNSA. The CDR3 nucleotides read TGTGCCAGCAGCTCACTCGACAGGTTATCCGAGCAGTACTTC. This translates into CASSSLDRLSEQYF.

This chain links TRBV4-2 with TRBJ1-1, with unresolved D. The ends were cut back, 5 bases at V and 5 bases at J, with 9 bases in the middle. Germline CDR1 LGHNA, CDR2 YNFKEQ. The CDR3 sequence is 12 residues long. The CDR3 region has the DNA TGTGCCAGCAGCACCCAACGGACTGAAGCTTTCTTT. Amino acids: CASSTQRTEAFF.

The gene calls are TRBV29-1 and TRBJ1-4; D gene ambiguous. Deletions cut 0 bases from V and 11 bases from J, with 16 bases between. The CDR3 is made up of 14 amino acids. Looked up from germline, CDR1 is SQVTM and CDR2 is ANQGSEA. The CDR3 DNA follows: TGCAGCGTTGAAGATCTTGATGAGGGAGGGAAACTGTTTTTT. Its translation: CSVEDLDEGGKLFF.

This clone occurred a few times. This chain uses TRBV6-5 with TRBJ1-1; D is unresolved. There are 15 residues in the CDR3. Germline V gene data show CDR1 as MNHEY and CDR2 as SVGAGI. Between the trimmed V and J ends, which lost 6 bases and 1 base, there was a span of 15 bases. The CDR3 sequence is CASSLGPAGNTEAFF. Here the CDR3 DNA reads TGTGCCAGCAGCCTCGGCCCGGCGGGGAACACTGAAGCTTTCTTT.

The chain has TRBV2 and TRBJ1-2, with 12 bases matching TRBD1. The V gene end was trimmed by 7 bases and the J gene end by 8 bases; junction bases not matched to a gene: 5. The CDR3 runs to 13 residues. CDR1 SNHLY and CDR2 FYNNEI come from the germline V gene. The CDR3 bases are TGTGCCAGCAAAGGGACAGGGGGCCACGGCTACACCTTC. It encodes CASKGTGGHGYTF.

This chain uses TRBV29-1 with TRBJ2-3; 9 bases align to TRBD1. The CDR3 runs 13 residues. Germline V gene sequence: CDR1 SQVTM, CDR2 ANQGSEA. V shed 5 bases, J shed 3 bases, and the junction held 3 bases outside the gene matches. CDR3 bases: TGCAGCGTTTCGGGACAGGGAACAGATACGCAGTATTTT. The encoded protein is CSVSGQGTDTQYF.

This chain connects TRBV2 to TRBJ2-7; D ambiguous. The V and J ends lost 3 bases and 1 base respectively, with 10 bases between them. The CDR3 sequence is 14 residues long. Germline V CDR1 and CDR2: SNHLY, FYNNEI. CDR3 DNA: TGTGCCAGCAGTGAGAGGCACGGATCCTACGAGCAGTACTTC. This encodes CASSERHGSYEQYF.

This chain links TRBV28 with TRBJ1-5, with D hard to call. Germline values: CDR1 MDHEN, CDR2 SYDVKM. The CDR3 is 13 residues long. Deletions cut 3 bases from V and 0 bases from J, with 3 bases between. DNA of the CDR3: TGTGCCAGCAGTTTCAGTAGCAATCAGCCCCAGCATTTT. Translation gives CASSFSSNQPQHF. Variable domain in full (rest from reference TRBV28 and TRBJ1-5): DVKVTQSSRYLVKRTGEKVFLECVQDMDHENMFWYRQDPGLGLRLIYFSYDVKMKEKGDIPEGYSVSREKKERFSLILESASTNQTSMYLCASSFSSNQPQHFGDGTRLSIL.

The chain employs TRBV19 and TRBJ1-1; 11 bases agree with TRBD1. Germline CDR1 LNHDA, CDR2 SQIVND (reference sequence). J gave up 4 bases and V 5 bases, and 9 bases lay outside the gene matches. This CDR3 is 16 amino acids long. Here the CDR3 reads CASSARPGTGGTEAFF. In DNA form, the CDR3 reads TGTGCCAGTAGTGCCCGACCCGGGACAGGGGGCACTGAAGCTTTCTTT.

As for this clone: This is likely a read error, given that the CDR3 carries no conserved phenylalanine or tryptophan at its end. V is TRBV9 and J is TRBJ1-2; 7 bases agree with TRBD1. This CDR3 comprises 15 residues. V shed 4 bases and J 8 bases; nucleotides not matched to a gene: 14. The germline gives CDR1 SGDLS, CDR2 YYNGEE. The chain's CDR3 is CASSLLEEGAQGYTL. In DNA form, the CDR3 reads TGTGCCAGCAGCCTCCTCGAAGAGGGGGCCCAAGGCTACACCCTC.